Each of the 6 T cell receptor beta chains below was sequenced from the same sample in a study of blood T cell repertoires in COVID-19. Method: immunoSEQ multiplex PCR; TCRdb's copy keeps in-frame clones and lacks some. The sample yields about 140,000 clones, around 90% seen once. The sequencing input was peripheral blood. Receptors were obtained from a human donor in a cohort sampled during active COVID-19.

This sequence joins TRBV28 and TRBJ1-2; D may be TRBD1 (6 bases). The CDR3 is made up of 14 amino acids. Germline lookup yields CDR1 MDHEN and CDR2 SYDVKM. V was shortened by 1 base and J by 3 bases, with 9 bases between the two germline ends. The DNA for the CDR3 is TGTGCCAGCAGTTTATTTCGGACAGACTATGGCTACACCTTC. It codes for CASSLFRTDYGYTF.

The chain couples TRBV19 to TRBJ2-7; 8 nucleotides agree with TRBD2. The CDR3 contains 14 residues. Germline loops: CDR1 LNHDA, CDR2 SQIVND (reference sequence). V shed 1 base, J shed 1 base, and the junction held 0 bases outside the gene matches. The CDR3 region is CASSIVAGSYEQYF. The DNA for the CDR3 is TGTGCCAGTAGTATAGTAGCGGGGTCCTACGAGCAGTACTTC.

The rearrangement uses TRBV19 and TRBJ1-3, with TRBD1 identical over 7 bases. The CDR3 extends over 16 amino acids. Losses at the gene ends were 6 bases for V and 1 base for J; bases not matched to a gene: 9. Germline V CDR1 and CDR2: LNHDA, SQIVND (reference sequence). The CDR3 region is CASRLRDRSSGNTIYF. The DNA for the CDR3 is TGTGCCAGTAGATTACGGGACAGATCATCTGGAAACACCATATATTTT.

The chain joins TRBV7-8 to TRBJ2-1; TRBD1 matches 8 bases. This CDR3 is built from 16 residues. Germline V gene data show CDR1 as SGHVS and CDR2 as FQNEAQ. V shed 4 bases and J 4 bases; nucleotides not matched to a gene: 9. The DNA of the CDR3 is TGTGCCAGCAGCTCACCTCCCCGACAGGGGTACAATGAGCAGTTCTTC. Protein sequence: CASSSPPRQGYNEQFF.

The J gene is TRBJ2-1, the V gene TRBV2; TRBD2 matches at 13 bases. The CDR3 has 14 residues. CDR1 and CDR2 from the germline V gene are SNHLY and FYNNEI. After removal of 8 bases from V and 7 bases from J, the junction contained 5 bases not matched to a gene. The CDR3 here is CASRLAGGTNEQFF. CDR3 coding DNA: TGTGCCAGCCGACTAGCGGGAGGAACGAATGAGCAGTTCTTC.

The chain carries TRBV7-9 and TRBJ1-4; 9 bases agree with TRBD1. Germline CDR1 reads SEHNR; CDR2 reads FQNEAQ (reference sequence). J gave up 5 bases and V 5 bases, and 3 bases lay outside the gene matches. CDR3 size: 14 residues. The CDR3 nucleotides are TGTGCCAGCAGCCCCGGACAGGGGAATGAAAAACTGTTTTTT. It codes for CASSPGQGNEKLFF.